The 7 T cell receptor beta chains listed next were all sequenced from one sample in a study of beta chain features in type 1 diabetes. Expressed TCRB transcripts were sequenced, since all the RNA that had been isolated was reverse transcribed. Repertoires were generated with immunoSEQ multiplex PCR, while TCRdb's copy carries only in-frame clones and drops some. The sample carries 250,000 to 300,000 clones, approximately 8% recorded once. Sequenced input: central memory CD4+ T cells from blood. The receptors were gathered from a woman between 18 and 29 years old in good health.

The chain carries TRBV7-2 and TRBJ2-3; D is ambiguous. V gave up 1 base and J gave up 4 bases, with 9 bases separating them. The CDR3 consists of 14 residues. CDR1 and CDR2 from the germline V gene are SGHTA and FQGNSA. The CDR3 coding sequence is TGTGCCAGCAGCTTAGAGGGCAAAGCAGATACGCAGTATTTT. Its protein product is CASSLEGKADTQYF.

At least ten counts were recorded for this clone. The chain uses TRBV7-9 and TRBJ2-1, with a possible D match to TRBD2 (6 bases). The CDR3 consists of 11 residues. V was trimmed by 10 bases and J by 8 bases, leaving 12 bases between them. Germline CDR1 reads SEHNR; CDR2 reads FQNEAQ (reference sequence). CDR3 in DNA: TGTGCCACCCTATGGGGGGATGAGCAGTTCTTC. Translation gives CATLWGDEQFF.

The rearrangement joins TRBV7-2 to TRBJ2-7; TRBD2 agrees at 7 bases. CDR1 is SGHTA, CDR2 FQGNSA, per germline. This CDR3 contains 12 residues. V lost 2 bases to trimming and J lost 12 bases; unmatched junction nucleotides: 7. DNA for the CDR3: TGTGCCAGCAGCTTAACGGTCAGGGAGGGGTACTTC. This codes for CASSLTVREGYF.

This clone appeared a few times. The J gene is TRBJ2-1, the V gene TRBV19; 14 positions match TRBD2. The trim removed 5 bases at V and 7 bases at J, leaving 10 bases unmatched. The CDR3 runs 17 residues. Germline values: CDR1 LNHDA, CDR2 SQIVND (reference sequence). CDR3 protein: CASSPPRLAGGRNEQFF. The DNA for the CDR3 is TGTGCCAGTAGTCCGCCGAGACTAGCGGGAGGGCGGAATGAGCAGTTCTTC.

The genes are TRBV28 and TRBJ1-2; 7 bases are shared with TRBD1. Germline CDR1 reads MDHEN; CDR2 reads SYDVKM. The J segment lost 8 bases and the V segment lost 2 bases, leaving 11 bases of the junction unmatched. The CDR3 runs 15 residues. Here the CDR3 reads CASSLELTGRRGYTF. DNA for the CDR3: TGTGCCAGCAGTTTAGAATTGACAGGGCGGCGGGGCTACACCTTC.

In its sample, this clone was seen a few times. The CDR3, as DNA: TGCAGTGCTAGACAAAATATTGAAGCTTTCTTT. It codes for CSARQNIEAFF. The V call is TRBV20-1, the J call TRBJ1-1; unclear D gene. V lost 2 bases to trimming and J lost 7 bases, with 8 bases between them. The CDR3 length is 11 residues. Germline V gene sequence: CDR1 DFQATT, CDR2 SNEGSKA (reference sequence).

The J gene is TRBJ1-2, the V gene TRBV29-1; D not certain. Germline-derived CDR1 and CDR2 are SQVTM and ANQGSEA. This CDR3 is 11 amino acids long. Trimming shortened V by 4 bases and J by 7 bases, and 10 bases separated the two germline ends. The CDR3 DNA reads TGCAGCGTTGTGCCAGCGCGTGGCTACACCTTC. It is translated as CSVVPARGYTF.